Presented here are 26 T cell receptor beta chains from one specimen sequenced in a study of PD-1 blockade in mismatch repair-deficient tumors. Using immunoSEQ multiplex PCR, the repertoire was profiled, and TCRdb retains in-frame clones only, with some absent. This sample yields about 34,000 clones, of which about 85% are seen a single time; about 3.7% belongs to the top ten. Sample: PBMCs, taken around 6 weeks after starting pembrolizumab. Receptor source: an adult with mismatch repair-deficient cancer.

This clone was picked up a small number of times. Different DNA sequences within this sample yield the same CDR3. This chain uses TRBV28 with TRBJ2-7; no clear D. V was trimmed by 4 bases and J by 3 bases, leaving 4 bases between them. The CDR3 covers 11 residues. Germline CDR1 and CDR2: MDHEN and SYDVKM. The DNA of the CDR3 is TGTGCCAGCAGTTCCTTCTACGAGCAGTACTTC. It translates to CASSSFYEQYF.

CDR3 amino acids: CASRYRGRYEQYF. The CDR3 DNA reads TGTGCCAGCAGGTACAGGGGACGGTACGAGCAGTACTTC. The chain has TRBV2 and TRBJ2-7; TRBD1 aligns across 7 bases. J lost 4 bases, V lost 6 bases, and 6 bases had no gene match. This CDR3 region has 13 residues. Germline CDR1 SNHLY, CDR2 FYNNEI.

This clone was detected a few times. The chain uses TRBV19 and TRBJ1-2; TRBD1 aligns across 12 bases. The CDR3 length is 13 residues. Germline lookup yields CDR1 LNHDA and CDR2 SQIVND (reference sequence). With 10 bases clipped from V and 6 bases from J, the junction kept 6 bases outside the gene matches. The CDR3 DNA reads TGTGCCACCTCGGGACAGGGGGCCGATGGCTACACCTTC. It codes for CATSGQGADGYTF.

This clone was found a few times. V and J are TRBV11-2 and TRBJ2-7; unclear D gene. Trimming shortened V by 1 base and J by 3 bases, and 7 bases separated the two germline ends. The CDR3 runs to 13 residues. In germline, CDR1 is SGHAT, CDR2 FQNNGV. The CDR3 region is CASSLGVSYEQYF. CDR3 nucleotide sequence: TGTGCCAGCAGCTTAGGAGTTAGCTACGAGCAGTACTTC.

The chain has TRBV30 and TRBJ2-7; tentative D call: TRBD2 (8 bases). V dropped 2 bases and J dropped 3 bases, with 20 bases sitting between them. The CDR3 length is 16 residues. Germline values: CDR1 GTSNPN, CDR2 SVGIG (reference sequence). The CDR3 reads CAWSTWDSRGGYEQYF. Written as DNA, the CDR3 is TGTGCCTGGAGTACTTGGGACAGCCGGGGGGGCTACGAGCAGTACTTC.

This clone was observed once. This chain joins TRBV30 and TRBJ2-1; D might be TRBD2 (6 bases). CDR3 length: 15 residues. Germline V lookup: CDR1 GTSNPN, CDR2 SVGIG (reference sequence). Trimming cost V 3 bases and J 0 bases, with 12 bases left between them. The CDR3 nucleotides are TGTGCCTGGAGGACCGGGACTTACTCCTACAATGAGCAGTTCTTC. The encoded protein is CAWRTGTYSYNEQFF.

On this clone: The conserved final phenylalanine or tryptophan is absent from the CDR3, which likely points to a read error. The DNA is left out, because the CDR3 cannot be placed on it with certainty; the CDR3 is given as TCRdb lists it. The chain couples TRBV5-6 to TRBJ1-1; the listed D gene, TRBD1, was not tested against the DNA. The CDR3 has 12 amino acids, counting both end residues. CDR1 and CDR2 from the germline V gene are SGHDT and YYEEEE. This CDR3 reads CASSLGRGRLVS.

This chain connects TRBV5-1 to TRBJ1-1; 7 nucleotides line up with TRBD1. The CDR3 extends over 18 amino acids. V was clipped by 6 bases and J by 1 base; unmatched bases: 18. Per germline, CDR1 SGHRS and CDR2 YFSETQ. This CDR3 is CASTIEPGGSIGNTEAFF. DNA of the CDR3: TGCGCCAGCACCATTGAACCAGGGGGTTCAATTGGGAACACTGAAGCTTTCTTT.

This rearrangement joins TRBV18 to TRBJ1-1; possible D gene TRBD1, 5 bases. This CDR3 contains 13 residues. Germline V gene sequence: CDR1 KGHSH, CDR2 LQKENI. V shed 3 bases and J shed 1 base, with 6 bases lying between them. The CDR3: CASSPTGNTEAFF. The DNA for the CDR3 is TGTGCCAGCTCACCCACAGGGAACACTGAAGCTTTCTTT.

The chain carries TRBV5-5 and TRBJ1-2, with D perhaps TRBD1 (5 bases). The CDR3 has 13 residues. Per the germline V gene, CDR1 is SGHKS and CDR2 is YYEKEE (reference sequence). V was clipped by 4 bases and J by 7 bases, with 14 bases between them. The CDR3 DNA sequence: TGTGCCAGCAGCCCAGGGCCCCTCCCTGGCTACACCTTC. Its translation is CASSPGPLPGYTF.

The V call is TRBV19, the J call TRBJ1-1, with no clear D. There are 13 residues in the CDR3. CDR1 and CDR2 from the germline V gene are LNHDA and SQIVND (reference sequence). Trimming cost V 2 bases and J 1 base, with 5 bases left between them. CDR3 loop: CASSIRENTEAFF. The CDR3 bases are TGTGCCAGTAGTATACGAGAGAACACTGAAGCTTTCTTT. The complete variable domain, with remaining parts taken from reference TRBV19 and TRBJ1-1, reads DGGITQSPKYLFRKEGQNVTLSCEQNLNHDAMYWYRQDPGQGLRLIYYSQIVNDFQKGDIAEGYSVSREKKESFPLTVTSAQKNPTAFYLCASSIRENTEAFFGQGTRLTVV.

J is TRBJ1-1 and V is TRBV2, with 7 nucleotides matching TRBD1. This CDR3 contains 14 residues. The ends lost 8 bases at V and 1 base at J; junction bases unmatched: 7. CDR1 and CDR2 from the germline V gene are SNHLY and FYNNEI. The CDR3 nucleotides are TGTGCCAGCGAGAGGTCAGGGGGGAACACTGAAGCTTTCTTT. This codes for CASERSGGNTEAFF.

V and J are TRBV7-9 and TRBJ2-3, with D possibly matching TRBD2 (5 bases). This CDR3 is 13 amino acids long. Trimming pared 5 bases from V and 1 base from J, leaving 7 bases between. Germline V CDR1 and CDR2: SEHNR, FQNEAQ (reference sequence). Here the CDR3 DNA reads TGTGCCAGCAGCCCGCGGGGCACAGATACGCAGTATTTT. It specifies CASSPRGTDTQYF.

The chain recombines TRBV7-2 with TRBJ2-1; 7 bases line up with TRBD2. With 1 base clipped from V and 7 bases from J, the junction kept 13 bases outside the gene matches. The CDR3 consists of 17 residues. CDR1 is SGHTA, CDR2 FQGNSA, per germline. CDR3 coding DNA: TGTGCCAGCAGCTTAGTCTCGGGAGGTGACACGAGGAATGAGCAGTTCTTC. Protein sequence: CASSLVSGGDTRNEQFF.

The chain links TRBV5-4 to TRBJ2-3; no firm D call. CDR3 length: 14 amino acids. Looked up from germline, CDR1 is SGHNT and CDR2 is YYREEE (reference sequence). V was pared by 0 bases and J by 0 bases, with 5 bases between. CDR3 region: CASSLAKSTDTQYF. For the CDR3, the DNA is TGTGCCAGCAGCTTGGCCAAAAGCACAGATACGCAGTATTTT.

This clone was counted between two and nine times. The chain is built from TRBV30 and TRBJ2-7; 9 bases agree with TRBD2. The CDR3 spans 14 residues. V gave up 8 bases and J gave up 3 bases; unmatched junction bases: 11. Germline V gene data show CDR1 as GTSNPN and CDR2 as SVGIG (reference sequence). CDR3 in DNA: TGTGCCGGCCTCCGAGCGGGAGGTCGCTACGAGCAGTACTTC. It yields the protein CAGLRAGGRYEQYF.

On this clone: At the DNA level, this CDR3 is encoded by other sequences in the same sample as well. CDR3 DNA: TGTGCCAGTAGAGACAGGGGCTCCTATAATTCACCCCTCCACTTT. It yields the protein CASRDRGSYNSPLHF. This chain uses TRBV19 with TRBJ1-6; the match to TRBD1 covers 8 bases. The CDR3 runs to 15 residues. Germline V gene data show CDR1 as LNHDA and CDR2 as SQIVND (reference sequence). Trimming at V came to 6 bases and at J to 0 bases, leaving 1 base not matched to a gene. The whole variable domain, remainder taken from reference TRBV19 and TRBJ1-6, is DGGITQSPKYLFRKEGQNVTLSCEQNLNHDAMYWYRQDPGQGLRLIYYSQIVNDFQKGDIAEGYSVSREKKESFPLTVTSAQKNPTAFYLCASRDRGSYNSPLHFGNGTRLTVT.

The genes are TRBV2 and TRBJ2-5; D unclear. CDR3 length equals 13 residues. V was clipped by 6 bases and J by 4 bases, with 12 bases between them. CDR1 SNHLY and CDR2 FYNNEI come from the germline V gene. Written as DNA, the CDR3 is TGTGCCAGCAGACGGAGACGTTTAGAGACCCAGTACTTC. Amino acids: CASRRRRLETQYF.

The gene calls are TRBV7-9 and TRBJ1-5; 9 bases align to TRBD1. CDR1 is SEHNR and CDR2 is FQNEAQ in the germline V gene (reference sequence). This CDR3 is built from 15 residues. J lost 5 bases, V lost 0 bases, and 2 bases had no gene match. The DNA for the CDR3 is TGTGCCAGCAGCTTAGCACAGGGGGCCCATCAGCCCCAGCATTTT. Translating it yields CASSLAQGAHQPQHF.

This chain links TRBV15 with TRBJ2-7; 8 positions agree with TRBD1. This CDR3 comprises 15 residues. Germline CDR1 and CDR2: LNHNV and YYDKDF (reference sequence). Germline trimming cut 4 bases from V and 3 bases from J; bases unmatched to any gene: 8. CDR3 sequence (DNA): TGTGCCACCAGCAAACCCGGGACAGGACTCTACGAGCAGTACTTC. Encoded protein: CATSKPGTGLYEQYF.

The genes are TRBV6-5 and TRBJ2-7; possible D gene TRBD1, 5 bases. The CDR3 extends over 15 amino acids. Trimming left V 0 bases short and J 4 bases short, with 13 bases between. Germline V gene sequence: CDR1 MNHEY, CDR2 SVGAGI. The CDR3 sequence is CASSYSAGMRYEQYF. In DNA, the CDR3 is TGTGCCAGCAGTTACTCGGCAGGGATGAGGTACGAGCAGTACTTC.

The chain combines TRBV7-2 with TRBJ2-2; 12 bases map to TRBD2. The V and J ends lost 5 bases and 4 bases, in that order; junction bases with no gene match: 2. This CDR3 is built from 15 residues. Germline values: CDR1 SGHTA, CDR2 FQGNSA. This CDR3 is CASSPGLAGTGELFF. The CDR3, as DNA: TGTGCCAGCAGCCCGGGACTAGCGGGCACCGGGGAGCTGTTTTTT.

DNA for the CDR3: TGTGCCAGCTCGCAACAGACAGCTAATTTTGCGAACACCGGGGAGCTGTTTTTT. Its translation is CASSQQTANFANTGELFF. V is TRBV18 and J is TRBJ2-2, with D possibly matching TRBD1 (5 bases). Trimming removed 6 bases at V and 0 bases at J, with 20 bases between. There are 18 residues in the CDR3. The V gene's germline CDR1 is KGHSH and CDR2 LQKENI.

The chain combines TRBV7-2 with TRBJ2-2; 7 nucleotides agree with TRBD2. This CDR3 comprises 15 residues. CDR1 and CDR2 (germline): SGHTA, FQGNSA. The J segment lost 2 bases and the V segment lost 8 bases, leaving 8 bases of the junction unmatched. CDR3 sequence: CASLGLAVNTGELFF. The CDR3 DNA follows: TGTGCCAGCTTAGGGCTAGCGGTAAACACCGGGGAGCTGTTTTTT. Based on the CDR3 plus reference TRBV7-2 and TRBJ2-2, the full variable domain is GAGVSQSPSNKVTEKGKDVELRCDPISGHTALYWYRQSLGQGLEFLIYFQGNSAPDKSGLPSDRFSAERTGGSVSTLTIQRTQQEDSAVYLCASLGLAVNTGELFFGEGSRLTVL.

The chain carries TRBV9 and TRBJ2-7, with 12 bases identical to TRBD2. The V and J ends lost 0 bases and 5 bases, in that order; junction bases with no gene match: 12. From germline, CDR1 is SGDLS and CDR2 YYNGEE. This CDR3 spans 18 amino acids. For the CDR3, the DNA is TGTGCCAGCAGCGTAGAGGGGACTAGCGGGTTAGTGTCGAACGAGCAGTACTTC. Protein product: CASSVEGTSGLVSNEQYF.

The chain couples TRBV11-2 to TRBJ1-5, with D perhaps TRBD1 (6 bases). CDR3 length equals 14 residues. Germline V gives CDR1 SGHAT, CDR2 FQNNGV. The V end lost 5 bases, the J end lost 4 bases, and 12 bases lay between the germline ends. CDR3 nucleotides: TGTGCCAGCAGCCGTACAGGGTTTAATCAGCCCCAGCATTTT. This sequence encodes CASSRTGFNQPQHF.